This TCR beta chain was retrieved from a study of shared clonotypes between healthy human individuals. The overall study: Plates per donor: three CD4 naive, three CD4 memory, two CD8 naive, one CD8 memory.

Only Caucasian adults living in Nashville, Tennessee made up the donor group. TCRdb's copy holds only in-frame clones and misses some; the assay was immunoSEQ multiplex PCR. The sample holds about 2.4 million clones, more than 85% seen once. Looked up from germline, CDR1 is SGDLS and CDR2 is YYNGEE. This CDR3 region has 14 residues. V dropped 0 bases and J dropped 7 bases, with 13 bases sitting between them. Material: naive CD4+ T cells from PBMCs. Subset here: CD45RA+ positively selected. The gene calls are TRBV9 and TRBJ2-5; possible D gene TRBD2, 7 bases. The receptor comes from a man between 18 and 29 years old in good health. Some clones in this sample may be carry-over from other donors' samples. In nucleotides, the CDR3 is TGTGCCAGCAGCGTAGCTACTGGGGGGGCGACCCAGTACTTC. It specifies CASSVATGGATQYF.